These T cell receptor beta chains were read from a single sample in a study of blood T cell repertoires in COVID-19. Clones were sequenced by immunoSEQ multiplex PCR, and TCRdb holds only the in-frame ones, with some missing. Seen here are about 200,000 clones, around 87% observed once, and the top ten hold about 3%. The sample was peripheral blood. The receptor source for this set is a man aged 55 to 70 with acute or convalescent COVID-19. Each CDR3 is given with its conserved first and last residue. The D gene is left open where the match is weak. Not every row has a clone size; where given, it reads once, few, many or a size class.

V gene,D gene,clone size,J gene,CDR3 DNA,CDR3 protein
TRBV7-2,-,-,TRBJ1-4,TGTGCCAGCAGCCCCCCAGGAAATGAAAAACTGTTTTTT,CASSPPGNEKLFF
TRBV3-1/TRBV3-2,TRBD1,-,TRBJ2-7,TGTGCCAGCAGCCAAGATGGGGGACAGGGTCGAAGTTGGTCCTACGAGCAGTACTTC,CASSQDGGQGRSWSYEQYF
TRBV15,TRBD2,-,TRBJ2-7,TGTGCCACCAGCAGAGGCGGGACTATAACCTACGAGCAGTACTTC,CATSRGGTITYEQYF
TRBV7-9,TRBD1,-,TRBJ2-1,TGTGCCAGCAGCTCAACGACAGGGCTGACCCATGAGCAGTTCTTC,CASSSTTGLTHEQFF
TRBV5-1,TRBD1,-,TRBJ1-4,TGCGCCAGCAGCACGGACAGGGGCACTAATGAAAAACTGTTTTTT,CASSTDRGTNEKLFF
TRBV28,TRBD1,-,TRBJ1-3,TGTGCCAGCATTCACCGGGACAGGGGAAACACCATATATTTT,CASIHRDRGNTIYF
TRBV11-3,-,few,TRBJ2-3,TGTGCCAGCAGCCAAGGGGCTGGAGATACGCAGTATTTT,CASSQGAGDTQYF
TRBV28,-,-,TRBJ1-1,TGTGCCAGCAGTTTATCACCGGGGGGCACTGAAGCTTTCTTT,CASSLSPGGTEAFF
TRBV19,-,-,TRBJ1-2,TGTGCCAGTAACAACCCACAGTATGGCTACACCTTC,CASNNPQYGYTF
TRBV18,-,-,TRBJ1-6,TGTGCCAGCTCACCTATGCGGGATAATTCACCCCTCCACTTT,CASSPMRDNSPLHF
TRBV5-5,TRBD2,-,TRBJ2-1,TGTGCCAGCAGCTCGTTAGCGGGGGGCTCTTACAATGAGCAGTTCTTC,CASSSLAGGSYNEQFF
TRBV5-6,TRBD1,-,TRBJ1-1,TGTGCCAGCAGCTTCTCCGGCTCCAACAGGGGTGGATGGGGTGAAGCTTTCTTT,CASSFSGSNRGGWGEAFF
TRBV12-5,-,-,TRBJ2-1,TGTGCTAGTGGTTTGGTAAACACGGGATACAATGAGCAGTTCTTC,CASGLVNTGYNEQFF
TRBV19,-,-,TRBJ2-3,TGTGCCAGTCACGGACTACCCACAGATACGCAGTATTTT,CASHGLPTDTQYF
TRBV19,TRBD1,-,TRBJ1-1,TGTGCCAGTAGTCCAACAGGGGGGGCGACTGAAGCTTTCTTT,CASSPTGGATEAFF